Listed below are T cell receptor beta chains from one sample, sequenced in a study of blood T cell repertoires in COVID-19. Measured with immunoSEQ multiplex PCR; TCRdb has only the in-frame clones, and not every one. The sample holds 250,000 to 350,000 clones, 65% to 85% seen once. Material for sequencing was peripheral blood. The origin of the receptors is a human donor with COVID-19, enrolled during active disease. The donor label of this sample is uncertain. The CDR3 runs from the conserved cysteine through the conserved F or W. D genes are given only for firm matches. Some rows have no size entry. The others give once, few or many, or a class for an expanded clone.

clone_size j_call cdr3_length d_call v_call cdr3_aa cdr3_nt
. TRBJ2-1 13 . TRBV7-3 CASSTTLQDEQFF TGTGCCAGCAGTACAACCCTGCAGGATGAGCAGTTCTTC
. TRBJ1-2 13 . TRBV5-4 CASSLEDWYGYTF TGTGCCAGCAGCTTGGAAGACTGGTATGGCTACACCTTC
. TRBJ1-1 17 . TRBV12-5 CASGFYGSARPNTEAFF TGTGCTAGTGGTTTTTATGGTAGTGCGCGGCCGAACACTGAAGCTTTCTTT
. TRBJ2-7 15 . TRBV5-1 CASSLDSFSSYEQYF TGCGCCAGCAGCTTGGATAGCTTCAGCTCCTACGAGCAGTACTTC
. TRBJ1-1 14 . TRBV11-1 CASQWGRADTEAFF TGTGCCTCACAGTGGGGCAGGGCGGATACTGAAGCTTTCTTT
. TRBJ2-7 15 TRBD1 TRBV19 CASSMDRGPPYEQYF TGTGCCAGTAGTATGGACAGGGGGCCCCCCTACGAGCAGTACTTC
. TRBJ2-2 14 TRBD2 TRBV5-8 CASRWTSGTGELFF TGTGCCAGCAGGTGGACTAGCGGGACCGGGGAGCTGTTTTTT
few TRBJ2-5 14 TRBD1 TRBV5-1 CASRSGTGEETQYF TGCGCCAGCAGATCCGGGACAGGGGAAGAGACCCAGTACTTC
. TRBJ2-7 14 TRBD1 TRBV19 CASSLGTASDEQYF TGTGCCAGTAGTTTGGGGACAGCTTCGGACGAGCAGTACTTC
. TRBJ1-5 15 . TRBV19 CASSIRAGMGQPQHF TGTGCCAGTAGTATAAGAGCGGGGATGGGACAGCCCCAGCATTTT
. TRBJ1-2 13 . TRBV9 CASSVLPDYGYTF TGTGCCAGCAGCGTACTCCCCGACTATGGCTACACCTTC
. TRBJ1-2 13 . TRBV5-5 CASSSKAGRGYTF TGTGCCAGCAGCTCCAAGGCAGGCAGGGGCTACACCTTC
. TRBJ2-6 15 . TRBV27 CASSLDISGANVLTF TGTGCCAGCAGTCTGGACATCTCTGGGGCCAACGTCCTGACTTTC
. TRBJ2-7 14 TRBD1 TRBV19 CASSLGQGAGEQYF TGTGCCAGTAGTCTAGGACAGGGGGCGGGCGAGCAGTACTTC
. TRBJ1-1 14 . TRBV30 CAWSVRSTDTEAFF TGTGCCTGGAGTGTTAGGTCGACAGACACTGAAGCTTTCTTT
. TRBJ2-3 18 TRBD2 TRBV5-8 CASSLAEELAGVADTQYF TGTGCCAGCAGCTTGGCCGAGGAGCTAGCGGGAGTGGCAGATACGCAGTATTTT
. TRBJ2-2 15 . TRBV5-4 CASSLPVTNTGELFF TGTGCCAGCAGCTTGCCGGTGACGAACACCGGGGAGCTGTTTTTT
. TRBJ1-5 16 . TRBV7-2 CASSLVPQGGIQPQHF TGTGCCAGCAGCTTAGTACCTCAGGGAGGGATTCAGCCCCAGCATTTT
. TRBJ2-3 14 TRBD1 TRBV29-1 CSVETGYDLDTQYF TGCAGCGTTGAGACAGGGTATGACCTAGATACGCAGTATTTT
. TRBJ1-4 15 TRBD1 TRBV19 CASSIPGQGPEKLFF TGTGCCAGTAGTATTCCGGGACAGGGTCCGGAAAAACTGTTTTTT
. TRBJ2-7 15 TRBD1 TRBV5-6 CASSAPGQGTGEQYF TGTGCCAGCAGCGCCCCGGGACAGGGTACGGGGGAGCAGTACTTC
. TRBJ2-7 14 TRBD1 TRBV27 CASSKNRGSYEQYF TGTGCCAGCAGTAAGAACAGGGGAAGCTACGAGCAGTACTTC
. TRBJ2-5 17 TRBD2 TRBV28 CASSLWGTSGRPETQYF TGTGCCAGCAGTTTATGGGGGACTAGCGGAAGGCCAGAGACCCAGTACTTC
. TRBJ2-1 16 . TRBV6-6 CASRNTRQDLGDEQFF TGTGCCAGCAGGAACACCAGACAGGATTTAGGGGATGAGCAGTTCTTC
. TRBJ1-1 14 . TRBV27 CASSRSRANTEAFF TGTGCCAGCAGTCGGTCCAGGGCTAACACTGAAGCTTTCTTT
. TRBJ2-4 14 TRBD1 TRBV18 CASSLQGARDIQYF TGTGCCAGCTCACTACAGGGGGCGCGGGACATTCAGTACTTC
. TRBJ2-2 17 TRBD2 TRBV15 CATSRASGLAYTGELFF TGTGCCACCAGCAGGGCCTCGGGACTAGCGTACACCGGGGAGCTGTTTTTT
. TRBJ2-7 16 . TRBV14 CASSATQGLDDYGQYF TGTGCCAGCAGCGCAACCCAGGGGCTAGACGATTACGGGCAGTACTTC
. TRBJ2-1 17 TRBD2 TRBV24-1 CATSDPSTSGRTGEQFF TGTGCCACCAGTGATCCCTCGACTAGCGGGAGAACGGGTGAGCAGTTCTTC
. TRBJ1-3 14 . TRBV7-8 CASSLGQSGNTIYF TGTGCCAGCAGCTTAGGACAGTCTGGAAACACCATATATTTT
. TRBJ1-3 13 . TRBV6-5 CASSYAGTNTIYF TGTGCCAGCAGTTACGCGGGAACAAACACCATATATTTT
. TRBJ2-7 16 TRBD1 TRBV5-1 CASSVAGTGNIGEQYF TGCGCCAGCAGCGTCGCGGGGACAGGTAATATAGGGGAGCAGTACTTC
. TRBJ1-6 16 . TRBV7-2 CASSLPTWTYNSPLHF TGTGCCAGCAGCTTACCGACATGGACCTATAATTCACCCCTCCACTTT
. TRBJ2-1 17 TRBD2 TRBV7-3 CASSKEAGGPSRNEQFF TGTGCCAGCAGCAAGGAAGCGGGAGGGCCCTCTAGGAATGAGCAGTTCTTC
. TRBJ2-2 14 TRBD2 TRBV27 CASRGLAGAGELFF TGTGCCAGCAGGGGACTAGCGGGAGCCGGGGAGCTGTTTTTT
. TRBJ1-1 16 TRBD1 TRBV5-1 CASSLAGQGVDTEAFF TGCGCCAGCAGCTTGGCCGGACAGGGGGTTGACACTGAAGCTTTCTTT
. TRBJ2-3 15 TRBD1 TRBV18 CASSPPGQLTDTQYF TGTGCCAGCTCACCTCCGGGACAGCTCACAGATACGCAGTATTTT
. TRBJ1-1 12 . TRBV6-2/TRBV6-3 CASSHGQHEAFF TGTGCCAGCAGCCACGGACAGCATGAAGCTTTCTTT
. TRBJ2-7 16 . TRBV19 CASTGRPGGSSYEQYF TGTGCCAGTACCGGGAGACCAGGGGGTAGCTCCTACGAGCAGTACTTC
few TRBJ2-2 14 . TRBV5-1 CASSGLADTGELFF TGCGCCAGCAGCGGATTAGCGGACACCGGGGAGCTGTTTTTT